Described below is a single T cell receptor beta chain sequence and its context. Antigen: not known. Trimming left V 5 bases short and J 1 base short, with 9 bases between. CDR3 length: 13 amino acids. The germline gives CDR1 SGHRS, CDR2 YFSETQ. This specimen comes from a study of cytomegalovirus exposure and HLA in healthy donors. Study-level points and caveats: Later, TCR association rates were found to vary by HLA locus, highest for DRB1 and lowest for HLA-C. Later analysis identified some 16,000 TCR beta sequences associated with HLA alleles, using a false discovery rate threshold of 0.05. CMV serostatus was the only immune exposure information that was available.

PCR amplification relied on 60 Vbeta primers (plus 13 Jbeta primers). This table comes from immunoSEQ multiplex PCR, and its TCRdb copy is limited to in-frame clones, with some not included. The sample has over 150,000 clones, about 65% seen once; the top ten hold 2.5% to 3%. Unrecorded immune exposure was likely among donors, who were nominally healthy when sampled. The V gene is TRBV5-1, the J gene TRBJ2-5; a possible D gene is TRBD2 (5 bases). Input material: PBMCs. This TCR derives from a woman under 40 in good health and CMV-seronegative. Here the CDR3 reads CASSPRGQETQYF. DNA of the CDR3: TGCGCCAGCAGTCCCCGGGGCCAAGAGACCCAGTACTTC.